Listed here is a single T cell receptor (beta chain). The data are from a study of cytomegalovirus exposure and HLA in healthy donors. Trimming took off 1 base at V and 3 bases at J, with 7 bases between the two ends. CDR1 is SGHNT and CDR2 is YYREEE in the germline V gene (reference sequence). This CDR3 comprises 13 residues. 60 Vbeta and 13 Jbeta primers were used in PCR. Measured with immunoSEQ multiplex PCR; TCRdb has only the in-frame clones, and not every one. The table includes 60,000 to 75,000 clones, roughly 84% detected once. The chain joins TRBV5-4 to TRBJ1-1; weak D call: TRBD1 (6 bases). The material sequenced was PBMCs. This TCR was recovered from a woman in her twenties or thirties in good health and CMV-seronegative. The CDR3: CASSLSGDTEAFF. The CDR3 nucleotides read TGTGCCAGCAGCTTGTCAGGGGACACTGAAGCTTTCTTT.